Listed below are T cell receptor beta chains from one sample, sequenced in a study of shared clonotypes between healthy human individuals. Assay used: immunoSEQ multiplex PCR; TCRdb lists only in-frame clones, some missing. Of a few hundred thousand clones listed, 95% are singletons. Input material: naive CD8+ T cells sorted from blood. The receptors come from a woman aged 25 to 39 in good health. Both conserved end residues are part of each CDR3. The order of the fields is J gene, clone size, D gene, V gene, CDR3 protein, CDR3 DNA. D genes are given only for firm matches. Size is omitted from some rows. Given values are once, few, many or a class for expanded clones.

TRBJ1-1 - TRBD1 TRBV28 CASIGDRAKAFF TGTGCCAGCATTGGGGACAGGGCTAAAGCTTTCTTT
TRBJ2-3 - TRBD2 TRBV9 CASSEASGRGTDTQYF TGTGCCAGCAGCGAGGCTAGCGGGAGAGGGACAGATACGCAGTATTTT
TRBJ1-1 - TRBD1 TRBV4-1 CASSPRTGGTYPEAFF TGCGCCAGCAGCCCTCGGACAGGGGGCACTTACCCTGAAGCTTTCTTT
TRBJ2-7 - - TRBV29-1 CSVAVPYSYEQYF TGCAGCGTTGCTGTCCCTTACTCCTACGAGCAGTACTTC
TRBJ2-1 once TRBD2 TRBV28 CASSFRREGFLGQFF TGTGCCAGCAGTTTTCGGCGGGAGGGTTTTTTAGGGCAGTTCTTC
TRBJ1-1 - - TRBV9 CASSGRGSNTEAFF TGTGCCAGCAGCGGGAGGGGGAGTAACACTGAAGCTTTCTTT
TRBJ2-7 - TRBD1 TRBV27 CASSFTTGILHEQYF TGTGCCAGCAGTTTTACGACAGGGATTCTACACGAGCAGTACTTC
TRBJ2-7 - - TRBV7-6 CASSLDSYSYEQYF TGTGCCAGCAGCTTAGACAGTTACTCCTACGAGCAGTACTTC
TRBJ2-1 - TRBD2 TRBV27 CAIGTSGYNEQFF TGTGCCATCGGGACTAGCGGATACAATGAGCAGTTCTTC
TRBJ2-1 - TRBD2 TRBV5-8 CASSGGLAGEANEQFF TGTGCCAGCAGCGGGGGACTAGCGGGTGAGGCAAATGAGCAGTTCTTC
TRBJ1-3 - - TRBV5-6 CASSWSHGLSGNTIYF TGTGCCAGCAGCTGGTCGCATGGTTTATCTGGAAACACCATATATTTT
TRBJ2-3 once TRBD2 TRBV27 CASSSSSGSLYTQYF TGTGCCAGCAGTTCCTCTAGCGGGAGCCTTTATACGCAGTATTTT
TRBJ2-1 - - TRBV2 CASSDRGQASYNEQFF TGTGCCAGCAGTGATCGTGGGCAGGCCTCCTACAATGAGCAGTTCTTC
TRBJ2-1 - - TRBV9 CASSGSDLGGRMFF TGTGCCAGCAGCGGATCGGATCTAGGGGGTAGGATGTTCTTC
TRBJ1-2 - - TRBV5-6 CASSLYSGVEGYTF TGTGCCAGCAGCTTGTATTCGGGGGTGGAGGGCTACACCTTC
TRBJ2-5 - TRBD1 TRBV18 CASSPPSWTGKETQYF TGTGCCAGCTCACCACCATCCTGGACAGGGAAGGAGACCCAGTACTTC
TRBJ2-7 - TRBD2 TRBV6-5 CASSYSNGGSYEQYF TGTGCCAGCAGTTACTCAAACGGGGGGTCCTACGAGCAGTACTTC
TRBJ2-1 - TRBD2 TRBV7-8 CASSFKAGVYNEQFF TGTGCCAGCAGCTTCAAAGCGGGAGTCTACAATGAGCAGTTCTTC
TRBJ2-6 - - TRBV19 CASSIPQERAGANVLTF TGTGCCAGTAGTATACCACAGGAACGGGCCGGGGCCAACGTCCTGACTTTC
TRBJ2-7 - - TRBV1 CTSSQGLRPEYEQYF TGCACCAGCAGCCAAGGACTGAGGCCTGAGTACGAGCAGTACTTC
TRBJ1-5 - - TRBV9 CASSVPQKVRANSNQPQHF TGTGCCAGCAGCGTCCCGCAGAAGGTTAGGGCCAATAGCAATCAGCCCCAGCATTTT
TRBJ2-3 - TRBD2 TRBV5-1 CASSRKGLAGVGDTQYF TGCGCCAGCAGCAGAAAAGGACTAGCGGGAGTAGGAGATACGCAGTATTTT
TRBJ2-3 - TRBD2 TRBV4-2 CASSLGLGGREADTQYF TGTGCCAGCAGCCTGGGACTCGGCGGGAGGGAGGCAGATACGCAGTATTTT
TRBJ2-3 - - TRBV7-2 CASSATRLTDTQYF TGTGCCAGCAGCGCCACTAGATTGACAGATACGCAGTATTTT
TRBJ2-6 - TRBD1 TRBV27 CASRKGTERSRSGANVLTF TGTGCCAGCAGGAAAGGGACAGAAAGATCCCGTTCTGGGGCCAACGTCCTGACTTTC
TRBJ2-1 once - TRBV27 CASSFEPSSYNEQFF TGTGCCAGCAGTTTCGAACCCAGCTCCTACAATGAGCAGTTCTTC
TRBJ2-1 - - TRBV7-9 CASSLGYDNEQFF TGTGCCAGCAGCTTGGGCTACGACAATGAGCAGTTCTTC
TRBJ2-5 - - TRBV28 CASSLWSAQYF TGTGCCAGCAGTTTGTGGTCGGCCCAGTACTTC
TRBJ2-5 once TRBD2 TRBV5-6 CASSLAWTSGETQYF TGTGCCAGCAGCTTGGCTTGGACTAGCGGAGAGACCCAGTACTTC
TRBJ2-7 - TRBD1 TRBV5-1 CASSLGQGLAYEQYF TGCGCCAGCAGCTTGGGACAGGGTCTCGCATACGAGCAGTACTTC
TRBJ2-1 - - TRBV27 CASSLSTPNEQFF TGTGCCAGCAGTTTATCAACTCCCAATGAGCAGTTCTTC
TRBJ1-1 - - TRBV5-6 CASGSMNTEAFF TGTGCCAGCGGCAGCATGAACACTGAAGCTTTCTTT
TRBJ2-1 - - TRBV9 CASSVGDRDNEQFF TGTGCCAGCAGCGTAGGTGACAGAGACAATGAGCAGTTCTTC
TRBJ2-7 - TRBD2 TRBV29-1 CSVSPGTSGRIDEQYF TGCAGCGTCTCCCCCGGGACTAGCGGGAGGATCGACGAGCAGTACTTC
TRBJ2-1 - - TRBV6-1 CASSVNEQFF TGTGCCAGCAGCGTCAATGAGCAGTTCTTC
TRBJ2-7 - - TRBV11-2 CASSDRTRSSYEQYF TGTGCCAGCAGCGATCGTACCCGAAGCTCCTACGAGCAGTACTTC
TRBJ2-7 - - TRBV5-6 CASSPGLDSTYEQYF TGTGCCAGCAGCCCGGGACTCGACTCGACCTACGAGCAGTACTTC
TRBJ2-5 - - TRBV9 CASSVEGAQETQYF TGTGCCAGCAGCGTAGAGGGTGCTCAAGAGACCCAGTACTTC
TRBJ1-1 - - TRBV19 CASSISTGMNTEAFF TGTGCCAGTAGTATCTCGACAGGAATGAACACTGAAGCTTTCTTT
TRBJ2-5 - TRBD1 TRBV7-2 CASSLITGGWLDF TGTGCCAGCAGCCTAATAACAGGGGGTTGGTTGGACTTC
TRBJ2-3 - TRBD1 TRBV19 CASSGTGDGAETDTQYF TGTGCCAGTTCCGGGACAGGGGATGGAGCGGAAACAGATACGCAGTATTTT
TRBJ2-1 - TRBD2 TRBV5-1 CASSSTGTSGGKVYNEQFF TGCGCCAGCAGCTCTACAGGGACTAGCGGGGGGAAGGTGTACAATGAGCAGTTCTTC
TRBJ2-3 - TRBD1 TRBV7-2 CASSSYDRETDTQYF TGTGCCAGCAGCTCTTACGACAGGGAGACAGATACGCAGTATTTT
TRBJ2-1 - TRBD1 TRBV30 CAWSPPGQGYNEQFF TGTGCCTGGAGCCCGCCGGGACAGGGGTACAATGAGCAGTTCTTC
TRBJ2-7 few TRBD1 TRBV30 CAWSQPGQRTYEQYF TGTGCCTGGAGTCAACCGGGACAGAGGACTTACGAGCAGTACTTC
TRBJ2-7 - - TRBV6-6 CASSSLTGPYEQYF TGTGCCAGCAGCTCCCTCACAGGGCCCTACGAGCAGTACTTC
TRBJ1-1 - - TRBV6-1 CASSGLGDTEAFF TGTGCCAGCAGTGGGTTAGGGGACACTGAAGCTTTCTTT
TRBJ2-4 once TRBD2 TRBV2 CASSEALAGGAKNIQYF TGTGCCAGCAGTGAAGCACTAGCGGGAGGCGCCAAAAACATTCAGTACTTC
TRBJ1-2 - - TRBV10-3 CAISESIGEDYGYTF TGTGCCATCAGTGAGTCGATAGGGGAAGACTATGGCTACACCTTC
TRBJ1-5 - - TRBV2 CASSDGRQYSNQPQHF TGTGCCAGCAGTGATGGACGGCAATATAGCAATCAGCCCCAGCATTTT
TRBJ2-3 once - TRBV7-9 CASSLVNFNPQEAQYF TGTGCCAGCAGCTTAGTTAATTTTAATCCTCAGGAAGCGCAGTATTTT